A selection of T cell receptor beta chains follows, all from one sample in a study of cytomegalovirus exposure and HLA in healthy donors. Measured with immunoSEQ multiplex PCR; TCRdb has only the in-frame clones, and not every one. The data contain some 100,000 clones, 74% of them singletons. The sequencing input was PBMCs. Source of these receptors: a woman aged 50 to 65 in good health and CMV-seropositive. CDR3s include the opening cysteine and the closing phenylalanine or tryptophan. The order of the fields is J gene, clone size, V gene, D gene, CDR3 DNA, CDR3 protein. D genes are given only for firm matches. Some rows mark clone size as missing; the rest say once, few, many or name a class of expanded clone.

>TRBJ1-4|-|TRBV15|-
TGTGCCACCAGCAGAGAACCGGGCGGGGGAGAAAAACTGTTTTTT
CATSREPGGGEKLFF
>TRBJ2-3|-|TRBV6-5|TRBD1
TGTGCCAGCAGTTTGACAGGGGGAGGAACAGATACGCAGTATTTT
CASSLTGGGTDTQYF
>TRBJ1-5|-|TRBV19|-
TGTGCCAGTAGTATAGGTAGTAGGGGGGGCTGGAATCAGCCCCAGCATTTT
CASSIGSRGGWNQPQHF
>TRBJ1-5|-|TRBV27|-
TGTGCCAGCAGTTTAGGGGCGGGGAATAATCAGCCCCAGCATTTT
CASSLGAGNNQPQHF
>TRBJ2-1|-|TRBV7-9|TRBD2
TGTGCCAGCAGCTTACGAGCGGGAGAGTACAATGAGCAGTTCTTC
CASSLRAGEYNEQFF
>TRBJ1-4|-|TRBV5-4|-
TGTGCCAGCAGCAATGTTCCAGGGACTCCATGGGGTGAAAAACTGTTTTTT
CASSNVPGTPWGEKLFF
>TRBJ1-1|-|TRBV2|-
TGTGCCAGCGCCCCCGACAGGACGGGGACTGAAGCTTTCTTT
CASAPDRTGTEAFF
>TRBJ2-1|-|TRBV14|-
TGTGCCAGCAGCCAATACGACGGGATAGACAATGAGCAGTTCTTC
CASSQYDGIDNEQFF
>TRBJ1-6|-|TRBV6-5|-
TGTGCCAGCAGTCCCCAAAGGGGTGGTTCACCCCTCCACTTT
CASSPQRGGSPLHF
>TRBJ2-7|-|TRBV27|TRBD2
TGTGCCAGCAGGGTAGCGGGAGGTGGGTACGAGCAGTACTTC
CASRVAGGGYEQYF
>TRBJ2-5|-|TRBV5-4|TRBD2
TGTGCCAGCAGCTTTACCCTGACTACTAGCGGTCAAGAGACCCAGTACTTC
CASSFTLTTSGQETQYF
>TRBJ2-7|-|TRBV27|-
TGTGCCAGCAGTTTATCGGGGGCTAGCTACGAGCAGTACTTC
CASSLSGASYEQYF
>TRBJ2-1|-|TRBV18|TRBD1
TGTGCCAGCTCACAGGGGGCATTGAATGAGCAGTTCTTC
CASSQGALNEQFF
>TRBJ2-5|few|TRBV7-7|TRBD1
TGTGCCAGCAGCCGACAGGGGAGGGAGACCCAGTACTTC
CASSRQGRETQYF
>TRBJ2-7|-|TRBV2|TRBD2
TGTGCCAGCACCCAGGACGGCGGGAGGAGCGAGCAGTACTTC
CASTQDGGRSEQYF
>TRBJ1-1|few|TRBV4-3|-
TGCGCCAGCAGCCAAGATTTCCCGGGGAAGGTTGGCACTGAAGCTTTCTTT
CASSQDFPGKVGTEAFF
>TRBJ2-3|-|TRBV7-6|TRBD2
TGTGCCAGCAGCTTCGTGGCGGGGGGCACAGATACGCAGTATTTT
CASSFVAGGTDTQYF
>TRBJ1-1|once|TRBV19|TRBD1
TGTGCCAGTAGTATAGGGGACAGGGTCATGAACACTGAAGCTTTCTTT
CASSIGDRVMNTEAFF
>TRBJ1-2|-|TRBV28|-
TGTGCCAGCAGTTTACTCCAGGAATTGAGCTATTATGGCTACACCTTC
CASSLLQELSYYGYTF
>TRBJ1-2|-|TRBV4-3|-
TGCGCCAGCAGCCCCCAAGCAGGGGCGGCTAACTATGGCTACACCTTC
CASSPQAGAANYGYTF
>TRBJ1-1|-|TRBV5-1|-
TGCGCCAGCAGCGTACGGGAGATGAACACTGAAGCTTTCTTT
CASSVREMNTEAFF
>TRBJ2-7|once|TRBV10-3|TRBD1
TGTGCCATCAGCCGGGACAGTGTCTACGAGCAGTACTTC
CAISRDSVYEQYF
>TRBJ1-1|once|TRBV18|TRBD1
TGTGCCAGCTCAACGGGACAGGGGAACACTGAAGCTTTCTTT
CASSTGQGNTEAFF
>TRBJ2-3|-|TRBV7-9|-
TGTGCCAGCAGCTTAGAGAGCTCAGATACGCAGTATTTT
CASSLESSDTQYF
>TRBJ2-7|few|TRBV6-5|TRBD2
TGTGCCAGCAGTTACGGCCTAGCGGGAGTCTACGAGCAGTACTTC
CASSYGLAGVYEQYF
>TRBJ2-7|-|TRBV25-1|-
TGTGCCAGCATGCCGGGACTCCCTTTAAACGAGCAGTACTTC
CASMPGLPLNEQYF
>TRBJ2-2|-|TRBV4-2|-
TGTGCCAGCAGGGGAGAGAACACCGGGGAGCTGTTTTTT
CASRGENTGELFF
>TRBJ1-2|-|TRBV4-3|-
TGCGCCAGCAGCCAAAACGCCGGGGGCTACACCTTC
CASSQNAGGYTF
>TRBJ2-3|-|TRBV29-1|-
TGCAGCGTTGGGGTGGGGGGTACGCAGTATTTT
CSVGVGGTQYF
>TRBJ2-7|-|TRBV5-1|TRBD1
TGCGCCAGCAGTTCGGACAGGGCCCTCGCTCAGTACTTC
CASSSDRALAQYF
>TRBJ1-4|-|TRBV19|-
TGTGCCAGTAGTAACCAGGTATCCAATGAAAAACTGTTTTTT
CASSNQVSNEKLFF
>TRBJ2-6|-|TRBV7-2|-
TGTGCCAGCAGCTTTCGGGGATTGTCTGGGGCCAACGTCCTGACTTTC
CASSFRGLSGANVLTF
>TRBJ2-7|-|TRBV4-2|-
TGTGCCAGCAGCCAAGGGACAAGTAGCTCCTACGAGCAGTACTTC
CASSQGTSSSYEQYF
>TRBJ2-3|-|TRBV2|TRBD1
TGTGCCAGCAGTGATTTAGGACAGGCCTTCACAGATACGCAGTATTTT
CASSDLGQAFTDTQYF
>TRBJ1-4|few|TRBV2|TRBD1
TGTGCCAGCAGTGAAGGACAGGGCTACAATGAAAAACTGTTTTTT
CASSEGQGYNEKLFF
>TRBJ1-1|-|TRBV4-3|-
TGCGCCAGCAGCCCGACAGGCACATTGAACACTGAAGCTTTCTTT
CASSPTGTLNTEAFF
>TRBJ2-7|-|TRBV27|TRBD2
TGTGCCAGCAGTTCGGGACTAGGTAAAAACGAGCAGTACTTC
CASSSGLGKNEQYF
>TRBJ1-4|few|TRBV6-5|-
TGTGCCAGCAGAGACCGTCAGGCAACTAATGAAAAACTGTTTTTT
CASRDRQATNEKLFF
>TRBJ2-1|-|TRBV2|-
TGTGCCAGCAGTATCGATGGAGGCTCCTACAATGAGCAGTTCTTC
CASSIDGGSYNEQFF
>TRBJ1-4|few|TRBV4-1|-
TGCGCCAGCAGCCAAGACCGGACAGTCGAAAAACTGTTTTTT
CASSQDRTVEKLFF
>TRBJ1-1|-|TRBV7-8|-
TGTGCCAGCAGCCGACTCCAGGGTTCAAGGACTGAAGCTTTCTTT
CASSRLQGSRTEAFF
>TRBJ2-2|-|TRBV29-1|-
TGCAGCGTTGAGGTGGCAATCGCGAACACCGGGGAGCTGTTTTTT
CSVEVAIANTGELFF
>TRBJ1-2|-|TRBV7-9|-
TGTGCCAGCAGCTTATCCTTACAGCTCTATGGCTACACCTTC
CASSLSLQLYGYTF